This T cell receptor beta chain derives from a study of liver allograft versus peripheral blood T cells. Study-wide background: The authors compared T cell receptor repertoires in transplanted livers with those in the peripheral blood of recipients.

TCRdb reprocessed the reads via MiXCR and lists one record per CDR3 protein. The table includes about 7,800 distinct CDR3 sequences, around a sixth detected once. Germline lookup yields CDR1 SGHAT and CDR2 FQNNGV. V was clipped by 4 bases and J by 3 bases, with 10 bases between them. The CDR3 covers 14 residues. The clonotype originates from a human patient who had a liver transplant. The graft donor may account for some of the T cells. This chain links TRBV11-2 with TRBJ1-5, with D tentatively TRBD1 (5 bases). This CDR3 reads CASSSGIPNQPQHF. The CDR3 DNA sequence: TGTGCCAGCAGCTCAGGGATCCCCAATCAGCCCCAGCATTTT.